These T cell receptor beta chains were read from a single sample in a study of T cells in localized non-small cell lung cancer. Method: immunoSEQ multiplex PCR; TCRdb's copy keeps in-frame clones and lacks some. The profile shows nearly 25,000 clones, 90% to 95% of them singletons. The sequencing here drew on peripheral blood, taken before any cancer treatment. The receptors shown here come from a woman aged 35 to 70 with stage I lung adenocarcinoma. Both conserved end residues are trimmed from each CDR3.

j_call: TRBJ2-1; v_call: TRBV5-6; cdr3_aa: ASRLGPSEYNEQF
j_call: TRBJ2-5; v_call: TRBV27; cdr3_aa: ASSLRGSETQY
j_call: TRBJ2-3; v_call: TRBV28; cdr3_aa: AKTINTQY
j_call: TRBJ1-2; v_call: TRBV6-6; cdr3_aa: ASNGRDIGGYT
j_call: TRBJ1-6; v_call: TRBV6-4; cdr3_aa: ASSPTGLNSPLH
j_call: TRBJ1-1; v_call: TRBV5-1; cdr3_aa: ASSSGTGGFSAF
j_call: TRBJ2-1; v_call: TRBV19; cdr3_aa: ASSNGNEQF
j_call: TRBJ2-1; v_call: TRBV7-3; cdr3_aa: ASSPGTSGRVEQF
j_call: TRBJ2-7; v_call: TRBV27; cdr3_aa: ASSSRTDGTYEQY
j_call: TRBJ2-7; v_call: TRBV5-1; cdr3_aa: ASSSQQGATYEQY
j_call: TRBJ1-2; v_call: TRBV6-6; cdr3_aa: ASNMGQGGSYT
j_call: TRBJ2-2; v_call: TRBV28; cdr3_aa: ASSLTGENTGELF
j_call: TRBJ1-4; v_call: TRBV18; cdr3_aa: ASSEPGEEKLF
j_call: TRBJ2-7; v_call: TRBV28; cdr3_aa: ASSLTASSYEQY
j_call: TRBJ1-2; v_call: TRBV5-1; cdr3_aa: ASSLGWQGSNYGYT
j_call: TRBJ2-7; v_call: TRBV30; cdr3_aa: AWSVGLSGGSEQY
j_call: TRBJ2-3; v_call: TRBV29-1; cdr3_aa: SVRGSFSASTDTQY
j_call: TRBJ2-1; v_call: TRBV2; cdr3_aa: ASMREEVWGEQF
j_call: TRBJ2-1; v_call: TRBV7-9; cdr3_aa: ASSLWTGRGEQF
j_call: TRBJ1-4; v_call: TRBV5-1; cdr3_aa: ASSLTGASNEKLF
j_call: TRBJ2-1; v_call: TRBV6-1; cdr3_aa: ASSEALNNEQF
j_call: TRBJ2-7; v_call: TRBV19; cdr3_aa: ASSPGQGWGEQY
j_call: TRBJ2-7; v_call: TRBV6-1; cdr3_aa: ASSPSTVPLYEQY
j_call: TRBJ1-6; v_call: TRBV4-2; cdr3_aa: ASSQDRQSSYNSPLH
j_call: TRBJ2-1; v_call: TRBV2; cdr3_aa: ASSASPLSEQF
j_call: TRBJ2-1; v_call: TRBV12-1; cdr3_aa: ASSFEGLGNEQF
j_call: TRBJ2-7; v_call: TRBV19; cdr3_aa: ASSHQFRGLAGRNGPYEQY
j_call: TRBJ2-1; v_call: TRBV9; cdr3_aa: ASSVEASSYNEQF
j_call: TRBJ2-7; v_call: TRBV19; cdr3_aa: AARGGRANEQY
j_call: TRBJ2-7; v_call: TRBV30; cdr3_aa: AWGRKGLAGGEQY
j_call: TRBJ1-4; v_call: TRBV19; cdr3_aa: ASSPGPNEKLF
j_call: TRBJ1-1; v_call: TRBV30; cdr3_aa: AWRQGTEAF
j_call: TRBJ2-7; v_call: TRBV6-1; cdr3_aa: ASSLRGSTAPEQY
j_call: TRBJ2-7; v_call: TRBV5-1; cdr3_aa: ASSSGGETYEQY
j_call: TRBJ2-3; v_call: TRBV6-1; cdr3_aa: ASRVQGAGDTQY
j_call: TRBJ2-1; v_call: TRBV11-3; cdr3_aa: ASSPRQGALNEQF